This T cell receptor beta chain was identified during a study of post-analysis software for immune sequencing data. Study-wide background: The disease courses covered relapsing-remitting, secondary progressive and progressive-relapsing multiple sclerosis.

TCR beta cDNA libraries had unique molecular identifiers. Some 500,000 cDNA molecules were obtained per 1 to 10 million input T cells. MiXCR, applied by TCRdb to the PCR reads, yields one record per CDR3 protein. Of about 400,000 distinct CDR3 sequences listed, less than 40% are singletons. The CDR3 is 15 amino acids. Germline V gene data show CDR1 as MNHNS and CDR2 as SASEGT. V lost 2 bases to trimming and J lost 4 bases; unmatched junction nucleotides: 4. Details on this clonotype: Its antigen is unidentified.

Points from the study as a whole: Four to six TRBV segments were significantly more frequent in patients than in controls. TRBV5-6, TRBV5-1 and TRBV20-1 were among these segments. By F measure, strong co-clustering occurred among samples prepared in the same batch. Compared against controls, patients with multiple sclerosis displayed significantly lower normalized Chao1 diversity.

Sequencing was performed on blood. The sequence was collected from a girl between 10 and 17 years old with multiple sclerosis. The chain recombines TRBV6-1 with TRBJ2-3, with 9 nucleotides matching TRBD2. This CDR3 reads CASSELAGRPDTQYF. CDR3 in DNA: TGTGCCAGCAGTGAACTAGCGGGGAGGCCAGATACGCAGTATTTT.